The rows below give T cell receptor beta chains drawn from one sample of a study of OX40 agonist ivuxolimab in advanced cancers. This table comes from immunoSEQ multiplex PCR, and its TCRdb copy is limited to in-frame clones, with some not included. Altogether 69,000 or so clones are present, about 91% being singletons, with the ten largest covering around 0.56%. Material: CD4+ or CD8+ T cells sorted from blood, obtained in a trial of the OX40 agonist ivuxolimab. The receptors originated from an adult with an advanced solid tumor such as melanoma, head and neck, liver or kidney cancer. Both conserved end residues are part of each CDR3. A D gene is named only where the DNA matches it firmly. A clone size is listed for some rows: how often the clone was seen (once, few, many), or a class if it is expanded.

TRBV5-5	TRBJ1-1	.	TRBD1	TGTGCCAGCAGCTTGGCCCCGGGACAGGGGGGAGTTTCAGCTTTCTTT	CASSLAPGQGGVSAFF
TRBV2	TRBJ1-2	.	.	TGTGCCAGCAGTGAGGTAAAGGGTTCCTACACCTTC	CASSEVKGSYTF
TRBV18	TRBJ2-2	.	.	TGTGCCAGCTCACCTCGGGACACTAACACCGGGGAGCTGTTTTTT	CASSPRDTNTGELFF
TRBV15	TRBJ2-3	once	.	TGTGCCACCAGCAGAGAGAGGAGCGGAGATACGCAGTATTTT	CATSRERSGDTQYF
TRBV5-8	TRBJ1-4	.	.	TGTGCCAGCAGCTTGGGGGCAGGGGTCGGAGAAAAACTGTTTTTT	CASSLGAGVGEKLFF
TRBV9	TRBJ2-1	.	TRBD2	TGTGCCAGCAGCCCCGGGACTAGCGTGGGTATCGAGCAGTTCTTC	CASSPGTSVGIEQFF
TRBV4-1	TRBJ2-2	.	.	TGCGCCAGCAGCCAAGTGCGAGCGAACACCGGGGAGCTGTTTTTT	CASSQVRANTGELFF
TRBV6-1	TRBJ1-5	.	.	TGTGCCAGCAGTGAAAAGGGGGGCCCGTATAGCAATCAGCCCCAGCATTTT	CASSEKGGPYSNQPQHF
TRBV10-2	TRBJ2-3	.	TRBD2	TGCGCCAGCAGCCTTGGGACTAGGGGCACAGATACGCAGTATTTT	CASSLGTRGTDTQYF
TRBV10-1	TRBJ2-3	.	.	TGCGCCAGCAGTGAATCGGATACGCAGTATTTT	CASSESDTQYF
TRBV28	TRBJ1-5	.	.	TGTGCCAGCAGTTTGGGGGCGGACGAAAACAATCAGCCCCAGCATTTT	CASSLGADENNQPQHF
TRBV18	TRBJ1-4	.	TRBD1	TGTGCCAGCTCGCCCACCGGGACAGGGTGGGATGAAAAACTGTTTTTT	CASSPTGTGWDEKLFF
TRBV19	TRBJ2-1	once	.	TGTGCCAGTACCACCGGACAGAAGCCCTACAATGAGCAGTTCTTC	CASTTGQKPYNEQFF
TRBV2	TRBJ1-1	.	.	TGTGCCAGCACCAGAGCCGGAGGGGTGAACACTGAAGCTTTCTTT	CASTRAGGVNTEAFF
TRBV7-9	TRBJ2-3	.	TRBD2	TGTGCCAGCAGCTCCGTAGCGGGGGCCAACACAGATACGCAGTATTTT	CASSSVAGANTDTQYF
TRBV11-3	TRBJ2-2	.	.	TGTGCCAGCAGCTCCCGAGGACAGAGGAACACCGGGGAGCTGTTTTTT	CASSSRGQRNTGELFF
TRBV6-1	TRBJ2-2	.	.	TGTGCCAGCAGTGAGCGCGTGAACACCGGGGAGCTGTTTTTT	CASSERVNTGELFF
TRBV6-1	TRBJ1-1	.	.	TGTGCCAGCACCAATAGGGGAGCCGGTGAAGCTTTCTTT	CASTNRGAGEAFF
TRBV11-2	TRBJ1-2	.	TRBD1	TGTGCCAGCAGCTCGGACAGGGTGAACTATGGCTACACCTTC	CASSSDRVNYGYTF
TRBV19	TRBJ2-3	.	.	TGTGCCAGTAGCATTTCGGGGGGCGCAGATACGCAGTATTTT	CASSISGGADTQYF
TRBV9	TRBJ1-2	.	.	TGTGCCAGCAGCGGAAGTCCCTATGGCTACACCTTC	CASSGSPYGYTF
TRBV11-2	TRBJ2-7	.	.	TGTGCCAGCAGCCCTATGGGGGGCAGTCACGAGCAGTACTTC	CASSPMGGSHEQYF
TRBV9	TRBJ1-5	.	TRBD1	TGTGCCAGCAGCGAACAGGGGGCTAATCAGCCCCAGCATTTT	CASSEQGANQPQHF
TRBV18	TRBJ1-5	.	TRBD1	TGTGCCAGCTCACCACAAGGACAGGGAAATCAGCCCCAGCATTTT	CASSPQGQGNQPQHF
TRBV30	TRBJ2-6	.	.	TGTGCCTGGAGCAGCCTCTCTGGGGCCAACGTCCTGACTTTC	CAWSSLSGANVLTF
TRBV6-6	TRBJ1-1	.	.	TGTGCCAGCAGTCCCACCTTATTGACTGAAGCTTTCTTT	CASSPTLLTEAFF
TRBV18	TRBJ2-5	once	TRBD2	TGTGCCAGCTCACCTTTAGCGGGGGGGTCGGAGGAGACCCAGTACTTC	CASSPLAGGSEETQYF
TRBV28	TRBJ1-5	.	TRBD1	TGTGCCAGCAGTACTCCCGGGACAGACAATCAGCCCCAGCATTTT	CASSTPGTDNQPQHF
TRBV29-1	TRBJ2-4	.	.	TGCAGCGTTGAAGACCCAGCCGGAAACATTCAGTACTTC	CSVEDPAGNIQYF